One sample yielded the 19 T cell receptor beta chains listed below, sequenced in a study of blood T cell repertoires in COVID-19. The method was immunoSEQ multiplex PCR; TCRdb's version includes in-frame clones alone and lacks a portion of them. Of roughly 250,000 clones listed, approximately 90% are singletons. The sample taken for sequencing was peripheral blood. These receptors all come from a woman aged 40 to 55 who had recovered from COVID-19.

This chain uses TRBV2 with TRBJ2-5; possible D gene TRBD2, 7 bases. The V and J ends lost 9 bases and 5 bases respectively, with 16 bases between them. The CDR3 has 13 residues. The germline CDR1 and CDR2 sequences are SNHLY and FYNNEI. The CDR3 sequence is CARGGGAGETQYF. Here the CDR3 DNA reads TGTGCCAGAGGGGGAGGGGCCGGGGAGACCCAGTACTTC.

The sample holds a few counts of this clone. The rearrangement joins TRBV6-2 or TRBV6-3 to TRBJ2-3, with D perhaps TRBD1 (6 bases). Germline CDR1 reads MNHEY; CDR2 reads SVGEGT. V was cut by 3 bases and J by 2 bases, with 12 bases left in between. The CDR3 consists of 15 residues. CDR3 loop: CASSYGDKATDTQYF. The CDR3 DNA reads TGTGCCAGCAGTTATGGGGACAAAGCCACAGATACGCAGTATTTT.

V and J are TRBV2 and TRBJ1-2; 7 bases are a match to TRBD1. CDR3 length: 14 amino acids. The trim removed 4 bases at V and 5 bases at J, leaving 7 bases unmatched. Germline V gene lookup returns CDR1 SNHLY and CDR2 FYNNEI. The CDR3 DNA follows: TGTGCCAGCAGTGGGAGACAGGGCCTATATGGCTACACCTTC. Residues: CASSGRQGLYGYTF.

V usage is TRBV5-6 and J usage is TRBJ2-6; 7 nucleotides line up with TRBD1. Germline CDR1 and CDR2: SGHDT and YYEEEE. The CDR3 spans 17 residues. J was trimmed by 2 bases and V by 1 base; bases with no gene match: 6. CDR3 loop: CASSLTGARAGANVLTF. CDR3 nucleotides: TGTGCCAGCAGCTTGACAGGGGCACGAGCTGGGGCCAACGTCCTGACTTTC.

The chain couples TRBV9 to TRBJ2-3; no reliable D call. The V end lost 0 bases, the J end lost 5 bases, and 4 bases lay between the germline ends. CDR3 length equals 12 residues. Germline V gene sequence: CDR1 SGDLS, CDR2 YYNGEE. Here the CDR3 reads CASSVAGDTQYF. The CDR3 nucleotides read TGTGCCAGCAGCGTAGCAGGAGATACGCAGTATTTT.

This sequence joins TRBV5-1 and TRBJ2-1, with 10 bases fitting TRBD2. The ends lost 3 bases at V and 8 bases at J; junction bases unmatched: 17. Germline V lookup: CDR1 SGHRS, CDR2 YFSETQ. This CDR3 spans 18 amino acids. The CDR3 region has the DNA TGCGCCAGCAGCTCCGCACTCCCGGGACTAGCGAAGGTGCATGAGCAGTTCTTC. This gives the protein CASSSALPGLAKVHEQFF.

This chain connects TRBV4-1 to TRBJ2-7; 7 bases agree with TRBD2. V shed 0 bases, J shed 4 bases, and the junction held 9 bases outside the gene matches. Germline loops: CDR1 MGHRA, CDR2 YSYEKL. The CDR3 sequence is 16 residues long. The CDR3 DNA sequence: TGCGCCAGCAGCCAAGATCGAGGGAGGGGAGGTTACGAGCAGTACTTC. Protein sequence: CASSQDRGRGGYEQYF.

The chain joins TRBV27 to TRBJ2-7; D may be TRBD2 (6 bases). The CDR3 contains 14 residues. The V end lost 5 bases, the J end lost 2 bases, and 13 bases lay between the germline ends. Germline V lookup: CDR1 MNHEY, CDR2 SMNVEV (reference sequence). DNA of the CDR3: TGTGCCAGCAGTCCCCCCGGGAGACCCTACGAGCAGTACGTC. Its protein is CASSPPGRPYEQYV.

This clone was seen just once. This chain links TRBV19 with TRBJ1-1; D may be TRBD1 (6 bases). CDR3 length: 14 amino acids. The V end lost 7 bases, the J end lost 3 bases, and 15 bases lay between the germline ends. Germline assignment: CDR1 LNHDA and CDR2 SQIVND (reference sequence). The CDR3 DNA follows: TGTGCCAGTACCCCAGGGGTGGTGTACACTGAAGCTTTCTTT. Translated: CASTPGVVYTEAFF.

The table lists this clone with a count of one. V usage is TRBV21-1 and J usage is TRBJ1-2; no DNA check was done on the table's D call, TRBD1. TRBV21-1 is a recognized pseudogene. This CDR3 comprises 15 residues. CDR3 amino acids: CASSKPFLPRQLYTF. DNA for the CDR3: TGTGCCAGCAGCAAACCTTTCCTTCCCCGACAGCTCTACACCTTC.

The rearrangement links TRBV6-1 to TRBJ1-1, with D maybe TRBD1 (5 bases). Trimming stripped 3 bases from V and 4 bases from J, with 12 bases between. In germline, CDR1 is MNHNS, CDR2 SASEGT. This CDR3 is 14 amino acids long. As DNA, the CDR3 is TGTGCCAGCAGTGATCGGGGGGGGTCCACTGAAGCTTTCTTT. Residues: CASSDRGGSTEAFF.

The chain combines TRBV28 with TRBJ1-4; TRBD1 agrees at 7 bases. Germline CDR1 MDHEN, CDR2 SYDVKM. The CDR3 totals 15 residues. V trimming: 5 bases; J trimming: 2 bases; junction bases outside the gene matches: 5. CDR3 in amino acids: CASSPPGQTNEKLFF. The CDR3 coding sequence is TGTGCCAGCAGTCCACCGGGACAGACTAATGAAAAACTGTTTTTT.

The chain is built from TRBV2 and TRBJ2-1, with 7 bases identical to TRBD2. There are 15 residues in the CDR3. The V and J ends lost 8 bases and 2 bases, in that order; junction bases with no gene match: 9. Germline V gives CDR1 SNHLY, CDR2 FYNNEI. CDR3 in amino acids: CASLPLAEAYNEQFF. The CDR3 nucleotides read TGTGCCAGCCTGCCCCTAGCGGAAGCCTACAATGAGCAGTTCTTC.

The genes are TRBV27 and TRBJ1-2; TRBD1 agrees at 10 bases. This CDR3 has 19 residues. The ends lost 6 bases at V and 5 bases at J; junction bases unmatched: 21. Germline V gives CDR1 MNHEY, CDR2 SMNVEV (reference sequence). As DNA, the CDR3 is TGTGCCAGCAGCCCGACCCTTATGCGGACAGGGGGGATTGGGTATGGCTACACCTTC. This gives the protein CASSPTLMRTGGIGYGYTF.

This clone was recorded a few times. The J gene is TRBJ2-2, the V gene TRBV18; the D gene is possibly TRBD2 (5 bases). CDR3 length equals 14 residues. Deletions cut 1 base from V and 4 bases from J, with 7 bases between. From germline, CDR1 is KGHSH and CDR2 LQKENI. The CDR3 sequence: CASSPQGVTGELFF. The CDR3 nucleotides are TGTGCCAGCTCACCACAGGGAGTCACCGGGGAGCTGTTTTTT.

V is TRBV29-1 and J is TRBJ1-1; tentatively, D is TRBD1 (5 bases). This CDR3 has 13 amino acids. Germline CDR1 is SQVTM and CDR2 is ANQGSEA. Trimming removed 6 bases at V and 5 bases at J, with 16 bases between. This CDR3 is CSVDGAKETEAFF. The CDR3 DNA reads TGCAGCGTCGATGGGGCTAAGGAAACTGAAGCTTTCTTT.

This clone was picked up a small number of times. This chain links TRBV2 with TRBJ1-1; weak D call: TRBD1 (6 bases). This CDR3 is built from 14 residues. Germline CDR1 reads SNHLY; CDR2 reads FYNNEI. V was clipped by 4 bases and J by 2 bases, with 11 bases between them. For the CDR3, the DNA is TGTGCCAGCAGTGTCTCCAGGGGCAACACTGAAGCTTTCTTT. This encodes CASSVSRGNTEAFF.

V is TRBV11-2 and J is TRBJ2-3; D gene ambiguous. This CDR3 is built from 13 residues. Germline V CDR1 and CDR2: SGHAT, FQNNGV. Trimming cost V 3 bases and J 5 bases, with 9 bases left between them. CDR3 sequence (DNA): TGTGCCAGCAGCTTCCCTCAACTAGATACGCAGTATTTT. Its translation: CASSFPQLDTQYF.

CDR3 amino acids: CASSLNRTGVGEQFF. The CDR3 coding sequence is TGCGCCAGCAGCTTGAACAGGACAGGGGTGGGTGAGCAGTTCTTC. V is TRBV5-1 and J is TRBJ2-1, with 9 nucleotides matching TRBD1. Germline CDR1 SGHRS, CDR2 YFSETQ. CDR3 size: 15 residues. V shed 1 base, J shed 9 bases, and the junction held 8 bases outside the gene matches.